This T cell receptor (beta chain) was obtained from a study of T-cell reconstitution after alpha-beta-depleted transplantation in children. From germline, CDR1 is DFQATT and CDR2 SNEGSKA (reference sequence). V was pared by 6 bases and J by 5 bases, with 16 bases between. The CDR3 contains 13 residues. Molecular barcoding with unique molecular identifiers was used for the TCRbeta library. TCRdb re-called the PCR reads through MiXCR, storing one row per CDR3 protein. The sample lists around 700,000 distinct CDR3 sequences; around 14% were seen once. Ten or more counts support this clonotype. Antigen unknown. General observations from the study: By about two months after transplant, alpha-beta T cells reportedly arose from several hundred graft clones that had expanded.

The receptor comes from a girl aged 2-10 years with congenital amegakaryocytic thrombocytopenia, due to receive a stem cell transplant. The chain has TRBV20-1 and TRBJ2-5; either TRBD1 or TRBD2 may fit D (6 bases each). Here the sequenced sample was PBMCs, taken before TCRalphabeta/CD19-depleted stem cell transplant. CDR3 amino acids: CSAGGQGRETQYF. DNA of the CDR3: TGCAGTGCCGGCGGGCAGGGGAGGGAGACCCAGTACTTC.